Following are 13 T cell receptor beta chains from one sample sequenced in a study of cytomegalovirus exposure and HLA in healthy donors. The primer mix had 60 Vbeta and 13 Jbeta primers. Only in-frame clones appear in the TCRdb table, and some are missing; sequencing was by immunoSEQ multiplex PCR. Of 130,000 or so clones in the sample, more than 60% are singletons; the top ten hold 3.3%. Material for sequencing was PBMCs. These receptors all stem from a man aged 35 to 55 in good health and CMV-seronegative.

V gene TRBV15 combines with J gene TRBJ2-1, with 8 bases fitting TRBD2. Germline loops: CDR1 LNHNV, CDR2 YYDKDF (reference sequence). This CDR3 region has 18 residues. The ends lost 0 bases at V and 3 bases at J; junction bases unmatched: 10. CDR3 region: CATSRDLTSGFFYNEQFF. The CDR3 DNA sequence: TGTGCCACCAGCAGAGATCTCACTAGCGGATTCTTCTACAATGAGCAGTTCTTC.

The J gene is TRBJ2-1, the V gene TRBV5-1, with 9 nucleotides matching TRBD1. CDR1 and CDR2 from the germline V gene are SGHRS and YFSETQ. The CDR3 is made up of 16 amino acids. The trim removed 1 base at V and 2 bases at J, leaving 4 bases unmatched. The CDR3 loop is CASSLTGQGTYNEQFF. CDR3 in DNA: TGCGCCAGCAGCTTGACCGGACAGGGGACCTACAATGAGCAGTTCTTC.

The chain combines TRBV10-3 with TRBJ1-1; D remains unclear. V was clipped by 6 bases and J by 0 bases, with 11 bases between them. The CDR3 consists of 14 residues. CDR1 and CDR2 from the germline V gene are ENHRY and SYGVKD. The CDR3 nucleotides read TGTGCCATCAGGTACAGCCTCATGAACACTGAAGCTTTCTTT. Translating gives CAIRYSLMNTEAFF.

The chain employs TRBV11-2 and TRBJ1-6; unclear D gene. Trimming shortened V by 5 bases and J by 5 bases, and 10 bases separated the two germline ends. Germline V CDR1 and CDR2: SGHAT, FQNNGV. CDR3 length: 14 residues. This CDR3 reads CASSILVDNSPLHF. The CDR3 region has the DNA TGTGCCAGCAGCATACTGGTAGATAATTCACCCCTCCACTTT.

The chain links TRBV19 to TRBJ1-1, with TRBD1 matching 8 bases. J lost 5 bases, V lost 6 bases, and 5 bases had no gene match. CDR1 LNHDA and CDR2 SQIVND come from the germline V gene (reference sequence). This CDR3 region has 13 residues. The CDR3 DNA is TGTGCCAGTAGGGGACAGGATCGGACTGAAGCTTTCTTT. Its protein product is CASRGQDRTEAFF.

The chain couples TRBV20-1 to TRBJ1-2; maybe TRBD1 (6 bases). The CDR3 sequence is 10 residues long. The V gene's germline CDR1 is DFQATT and CDR2 SNEGSKA (reference sequence). V lost 6 bases and J 7 bases, leaving 9 bases between the germline ends. The CDR3 sequence is CSAGTSGYTF. DNA of the CDR3: TGCAGTGCCGGGACATCTGGCTACACCTTC.

The chain uses TRBV21-1 and TRBJ1-5; TRBD1, the table's D call, lacks a check against the DNA. TRBV21-1 is flagged as a pseudogene. The CDR3 has 18 residues. In DNA form, the CDR3 reads TGTGCCAGCAGCGCATTGGGCAGGGGGCTCGGTAGCAATCAGCCCCAGCATTTT. This sequence encodes CASSALGRGLGSNQPQHF.

This clone was seen only a few times. This rearrangement joins TRBV29-1 to TRBJ2-7, with TRBD2 matching 11 bases. The CDR3 consists of 17 residues. The germline V gene has CDR1 SQVTM and CDR2 ANQGSEA. The junction had 10 bases not matched to a gene; V was cut back by 1 base and J by 2 bases. The CDR3 DNA follows: TGCAGCGTTGAAGGGCTACTAGCGGGGGCTTTAGCCTACGAGCAGTACTTC. Amino acid sequence: CSVEGLLAGALAYEQYF.

V gene TRBV5-4 combines with J gene TRBJ1-2; a possible D gene is TRBD1 (5 bases). The CDR3 totals 14 residues. Deletions cut 0 bases from V and 2 bases from J, with 8 bases between. Germline values: CDR1 SGHNT, CDR2 YYREEE (reference sequence). CDR3 region: CASSLGAGNYGYTF. CDR3 DNA sequence: TGTGCCAGCAGCTTGGGGGCAGGGAACTATGGCTACACCTTC.

CDR3 nucleotides: TGTGCCAGCAGTTACCGGACACCAGGAAACACCATATATTTT. Translating gives CASSYRTPGNTIYF. The V call is TRBV6-5, the J call TRBJ1-3; D possibly corresponds to TRBD1 (5 bases). V dropped 2 bases and J dropped 4 bases, with 9 bases sitting between them. The germline gives CDR1 MNHEY, CDR2 SVGAGI. This CDR3 contains 14 residues.

This CDR3 reads CASSLGAGGEWYGYTF. As DNA, the CDR3 is TGTGCCAGCAGCTTAGGGGCAGGGGGCGAGTGGTATGGCTACACCTTC. The chain joins TRBV11-2 to TRBJ1-2; 8 bases are shared with TRBD1. The CDR3 sequence is 16 residues long. Germline CDR1 reads SGHAT; CDR2 reads FQNNGV. V lost 1 base to trimming and J lost 5 bases; unmatched junction nucleotides: 9.

V gene TRBV10-3 combines with J gene TRBJ1-2; D is perhaps TRBD1 (6 bases). The CDR3 extends over 13 amino acids. Germline loops: CDR1 ENHRY, CDR2 SYGVKD. Trimming removed 6 bases from V and 4 bases from J, with 12 bases in between. The CDR3 sequence is CAIRTGQSYGYTF. CDR3 bases: TGTGCCATCAGGACCGGACAGTCCTATGGCTACACCTTC.

This chain connects TRBV6-5 to TRBJ1-2; D may be TRBD1 (5 bases). V shed 5 bases and J shed 7 bases, with 17 bases lying between them. This CDR3 contains 14 residues. CDR1 MNHEY and CDR2 SVGAGI come from the germline V gene. This CDR3 reads CASSADSLFSGYTF. In DNA, the CDR3 is TGTGCCAGCAGTGCCGACAGCCTGTTTAGTGGCTACACCTTC.